This is a list of T cell receptor beta chains from one sample in a study of T cell responses to AZD1222 COVID-19 vaccine. The method was immunoSEQ multiplex PCR; TCRdb's version includes in-frame clones alone and lacks a portion of them. The sample has approximately 100,000 clones, roughly 90% seen once. The input for sequencing was peripheral blood, taken on day 0 of MenACWY control vaccination. The receptors come from an adult in good health. CDR3s leave out the opening cysteine and the closing phenylalanine or tryptophan.

v_call,j_call,cdr3_aa
TRBV5-6,TRBJ2-3,ASTTGTSLIDTQY
TRBV6-5,TRBJ2-5,ASRPLGEETQY
TRBV7-3,TRBJ2-3,ASSLTGDLTDTQY
TRBV4-3,TRBJ2-7,ASSQDDRSPYEQY
TRBV6-5,TRBJ2-7,ASSYGVNYEQY
TRBV7-9,TRBJ2-5,ASSFWSQGETQY
TRBV21-1,TRBJ1-2,ASSRGKGANPNYGYT
TRBV11-2,TRBJ1-2,ASSPEGDPGANYGYT
TRBV28,TRBJ1-3,ASSRQGNTIY
TRBV5-5,TRBJ1-5,ASSPTGLGDDQPQH
TRBV7-9,TRBJ1-1,ASSLPSTEAF
TRBV18,TRBJ1-1,ASSPRGPEAF